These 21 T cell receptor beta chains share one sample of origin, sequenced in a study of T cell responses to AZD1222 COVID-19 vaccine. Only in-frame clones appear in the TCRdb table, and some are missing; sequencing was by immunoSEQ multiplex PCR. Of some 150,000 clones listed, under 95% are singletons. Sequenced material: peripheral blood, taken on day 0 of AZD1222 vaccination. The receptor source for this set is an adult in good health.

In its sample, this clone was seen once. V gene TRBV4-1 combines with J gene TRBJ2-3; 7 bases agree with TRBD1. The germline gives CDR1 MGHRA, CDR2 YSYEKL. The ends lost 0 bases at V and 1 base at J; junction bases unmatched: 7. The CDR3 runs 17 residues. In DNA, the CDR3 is TGCGCCAGCAGCCAAGATAAAGGGGGCGCGGGCACAGATACGCAGTATTTT. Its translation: CASSQDKGGAGTDTQYF.

In nucleotides, the CDR3 is TGTGCCAGCAGCGTAGCTCCTAACACCGGGGAGCTGTTTTTT. Its protein is CASSVAPNTGELFF. V is TRBV9 and J is TRBJ2-2; no reliable D call. Germline V gives CDR1 SGDLS, CDR2 YYNGEE. This CDR3 is 14 amino acids long. Between the trimmed V and J ends, which lost 0 bases and 2 bases, there was a span of 5 bases.

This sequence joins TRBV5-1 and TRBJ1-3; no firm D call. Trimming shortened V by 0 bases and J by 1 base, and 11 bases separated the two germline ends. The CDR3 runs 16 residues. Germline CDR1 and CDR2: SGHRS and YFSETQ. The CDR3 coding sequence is TGCGCCAGCAGCTTGGGGTCCTACGCGTCTGGAAACACCATATATTTT. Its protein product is CASSLGSYASGNTIYF. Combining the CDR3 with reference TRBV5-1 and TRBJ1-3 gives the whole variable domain KAGVTQTPRYLIKTRGQQVTLSCSPISGHRSVSWYQQTPGQGLQFLFEYFSETQRNKGNFPGRFSGRQFSNSRSEMNVSTLELGDSALYLCASSLGSYASGNTIYFGEGSWLTVV.

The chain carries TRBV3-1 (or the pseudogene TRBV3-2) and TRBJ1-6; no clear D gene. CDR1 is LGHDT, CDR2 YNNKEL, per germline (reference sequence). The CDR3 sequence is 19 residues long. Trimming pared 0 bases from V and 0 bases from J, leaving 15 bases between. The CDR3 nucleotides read TGTGCCAGCAGCCAAGATAGGATGACTGAGAGCTCCTATAATTCACCCCTCCACTTT. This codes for CASSQDRMTESSYNSPLHF.

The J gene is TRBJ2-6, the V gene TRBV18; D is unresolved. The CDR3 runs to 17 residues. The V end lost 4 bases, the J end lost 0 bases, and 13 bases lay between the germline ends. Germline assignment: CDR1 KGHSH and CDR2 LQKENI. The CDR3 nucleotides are TGTGCCAGCTCACGCCCTGTAGGCTACTCTGGGGCCAACGTCCTGACTTTC. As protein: CASSRPVGYSGANVLTF.

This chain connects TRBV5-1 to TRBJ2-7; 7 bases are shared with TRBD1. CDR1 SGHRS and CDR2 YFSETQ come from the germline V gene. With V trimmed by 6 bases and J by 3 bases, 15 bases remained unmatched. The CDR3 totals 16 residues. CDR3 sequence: CASTLTGSPADYEQYF. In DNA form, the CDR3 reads TGCGCCAGCACCCTGACAGGGTCCCCCGCGGACTACGAGCAGTACTTC.

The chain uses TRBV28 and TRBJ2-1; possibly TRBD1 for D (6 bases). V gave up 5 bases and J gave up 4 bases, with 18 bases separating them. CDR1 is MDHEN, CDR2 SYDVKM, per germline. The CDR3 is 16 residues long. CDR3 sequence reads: CASSLGQQPQYNEQFF. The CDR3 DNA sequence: TGTGCCAGCAGTCTCGGACAGCAGCCACAGTACAATGAGCAGTTCTTC.

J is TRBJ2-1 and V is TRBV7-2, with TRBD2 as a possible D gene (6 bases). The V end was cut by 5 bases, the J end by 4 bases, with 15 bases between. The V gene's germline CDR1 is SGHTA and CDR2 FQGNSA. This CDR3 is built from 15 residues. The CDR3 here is CASSPGTVWYNEQFF. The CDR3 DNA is TGTGCCAGCAGCCCCGGGACTGTCTGGTACAATGAGCAGTTCTTC.

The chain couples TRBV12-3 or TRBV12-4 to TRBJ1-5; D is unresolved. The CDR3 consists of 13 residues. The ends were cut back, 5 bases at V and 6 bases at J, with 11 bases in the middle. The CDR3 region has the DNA TGTGCCAGCAGTCTCTCAATGGGTCAGCCCCAGCATTTT. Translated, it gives CASSLSMGQPQHF.

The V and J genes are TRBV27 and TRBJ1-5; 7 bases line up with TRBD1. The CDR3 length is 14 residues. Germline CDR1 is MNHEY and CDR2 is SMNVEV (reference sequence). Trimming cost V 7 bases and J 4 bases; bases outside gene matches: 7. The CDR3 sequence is CASNFRGSNQPQHF. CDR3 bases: TGTGCCAGCAACTTCAGGGGGTCGAATCAGCCCCAGCATTTT.

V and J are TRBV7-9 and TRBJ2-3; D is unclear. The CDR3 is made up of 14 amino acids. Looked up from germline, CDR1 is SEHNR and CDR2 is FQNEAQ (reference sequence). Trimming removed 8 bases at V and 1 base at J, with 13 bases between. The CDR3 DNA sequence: TGTGCCAGCCGGGCGAGTGGGGGCACAGATACGCAGTATTTT. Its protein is CASRASGGTDTQYF.

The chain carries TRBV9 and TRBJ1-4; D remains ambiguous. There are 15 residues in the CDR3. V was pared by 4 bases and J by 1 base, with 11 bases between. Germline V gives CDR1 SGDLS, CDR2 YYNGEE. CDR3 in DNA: TGTGCCAGCAGCCCCCTGGAAGGAACTAATGAAAAACTGTTTTTT. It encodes CASSPLEGTNEKLFF. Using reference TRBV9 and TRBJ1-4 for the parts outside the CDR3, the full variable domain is DSGVTQTPKHLITATGQRVTLRCSPRSGDLSVYWYQQSLDQGLQFLIQYYNGEERAKGNILERFSAQQFPDLHSELNLSSLELGDSALYFCASSPLEGTNEKLFFGSGTQLSVL.

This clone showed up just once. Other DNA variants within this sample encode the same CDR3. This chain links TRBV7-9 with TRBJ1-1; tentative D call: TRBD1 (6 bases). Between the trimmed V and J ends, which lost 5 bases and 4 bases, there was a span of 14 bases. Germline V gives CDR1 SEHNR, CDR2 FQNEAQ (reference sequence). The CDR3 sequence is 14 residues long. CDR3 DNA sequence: TGTGCCAGCAGCCCACAGGGAGGGGGCACTGAAGCTTTCTTT. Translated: CASSPQGGGTEAFF.

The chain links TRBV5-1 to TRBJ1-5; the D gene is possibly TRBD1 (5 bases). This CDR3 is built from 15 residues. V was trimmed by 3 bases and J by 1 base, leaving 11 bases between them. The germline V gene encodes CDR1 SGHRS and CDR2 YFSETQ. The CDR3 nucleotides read TGCGCCAGCAGCTGGATCCCAGGGAGCAATCAGCCCCAGCATTTT. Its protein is CASSWIPGSNQPQHF.

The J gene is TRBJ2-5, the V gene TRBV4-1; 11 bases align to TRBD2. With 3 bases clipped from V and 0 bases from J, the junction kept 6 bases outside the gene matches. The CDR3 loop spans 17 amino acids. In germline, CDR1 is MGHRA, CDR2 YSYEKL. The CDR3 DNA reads TGCGCCAGCAGCCAGGGGAAACTAGCGGGAGACCAAGAGACCCAGTACTTC. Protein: CASSQGKLAGDQETQYF.

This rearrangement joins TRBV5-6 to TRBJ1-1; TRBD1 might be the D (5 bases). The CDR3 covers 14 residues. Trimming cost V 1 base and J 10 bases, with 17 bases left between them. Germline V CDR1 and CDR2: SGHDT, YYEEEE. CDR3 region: CASSLIPGTGGAFF. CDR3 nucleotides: TGTGCCAGCAGCTTGATTCCGGGTACAGGAGGAGCTTTCTTT.

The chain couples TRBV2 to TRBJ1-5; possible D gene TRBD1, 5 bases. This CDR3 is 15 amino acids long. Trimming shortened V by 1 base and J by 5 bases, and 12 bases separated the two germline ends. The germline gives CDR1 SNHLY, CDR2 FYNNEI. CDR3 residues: CASSEGDAGYQPQHF. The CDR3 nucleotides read TGTGCCAGCAGTGAAGGGGACGCGGGTTATCAGCCCCAGCATTTT.

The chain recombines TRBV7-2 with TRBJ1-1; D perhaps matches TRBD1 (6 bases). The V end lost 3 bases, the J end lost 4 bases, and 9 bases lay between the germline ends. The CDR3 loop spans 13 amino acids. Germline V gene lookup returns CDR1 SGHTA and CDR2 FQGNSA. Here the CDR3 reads CASSFLGGTEAFF. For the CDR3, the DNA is TGTGCCAGCAGCTTCCTAGGGGGCACTGAAGCTTTCTTT.

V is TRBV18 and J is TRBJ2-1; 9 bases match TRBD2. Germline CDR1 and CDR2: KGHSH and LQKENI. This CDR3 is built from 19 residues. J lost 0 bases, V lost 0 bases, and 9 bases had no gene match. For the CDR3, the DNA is TGTGCCAGCTCACCACCCTGGCGGGGGGGCCTGGTCTCCTACAATGAGCAGTTCTTC. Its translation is CASSPPWRGGLVSYNEQFF.

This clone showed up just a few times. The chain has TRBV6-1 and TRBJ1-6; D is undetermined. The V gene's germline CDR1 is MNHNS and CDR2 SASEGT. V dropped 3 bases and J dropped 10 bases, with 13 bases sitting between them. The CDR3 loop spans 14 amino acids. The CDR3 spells CASSDQVPSSPLHF. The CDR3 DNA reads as TGTGCCAGCAGTGATCAGGTCCCAAGCTCACCCCTCCACTTT.

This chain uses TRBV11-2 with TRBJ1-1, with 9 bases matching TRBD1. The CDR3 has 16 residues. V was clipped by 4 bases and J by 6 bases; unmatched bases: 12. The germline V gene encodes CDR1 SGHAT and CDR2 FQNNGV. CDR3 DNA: TGTGCCAGCAGCTCACACCCTGGACAGGGGAAGGCTGAAGCTTTCTTT. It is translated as CASSSHPGQGKAEAFF.